The 9 T cell receptor beta chains in this list originate from one sample, sequenced in a study of CD4 T cells in relation to SARS-CoV-2 and coronaviruses. This table comes from immunoSEQ multiplex PCR, and its TCRdb copy is limited to in-frame clones, with some not included. Of 65,000 or so clones detected, approximately 94% appear once; the ten largest clones hold 0.13% to 0.15%. Before the COVID-19 pandemic, during about 2010-2018, CD4+ T cells were taken from unexposed donors. Sequenced sample: naive CD4+ T cells from PBMCs. The sample's subset: naive CD4+ T cells isolated by negative enrichment. Receptors originate from a human donor in good health.

Only one count was recorded for this clone. The gene calls are TRBV10-3 and TRBJ2-5; 12 bases fit TRBD2. Germline V CDR1 and CDR2: ENHRY, SYGVKD. V lost 10 bases to trimming and J lost 5 bases; unmatched junction nucleotides: 8. The CDR3 loop spans 14 amino acids. The CDR3 DNA reads as TGTGCCACCGCCCTAGCGGGAGGGCGGGAGACCCAGTACTTC. Its protein is CATALAGGRETQYF.

The CDR3 nucleotides read TGTGCCAGCTCACCAGGGACAGCACCTGGCTACACCTTC. Translating gives CASSPGTAPGYTF. The chain joins TRBV18 to TRBJ1-2, with 7 nucleotides matching TRBD1. The CDR3 runs to 13 residues. V shed 2 bases, J shed 7 bases, and the junction held 4 bases outside the gene matches. Germline V gene data show CDR1 as KGHSH and CDR2 as LQKENI.

CDR3 sequence reads: CAWTLISGGMAFF. CDR3 nucleotide sequence: TGTGCCTGGACCCTCATCTCGGGGGGGATGGCTTTCTTT. This rearrangement joins TRBV30 to TRBJ1-1; perhaps TRBD1 as D (5 bases). In germline, CDR1 is GTSNPN, CDR2 SVGIG (reference sequence). The CDR3 extends over 13 amino acids. Trimming removed 4 bases at V and 11 bases at J, with 20 bases between.

This chain links TRBV7-8 with TRBJ2-7; TRBD1 is a possible D gene (5 bases). Trimming took 7 bases from V and 2 from J, leaving 12 bases between them. The germline V gene encodes CDR1 SGHVS and CDR2 FQNEAQ. The CDR3 extends over 13 amino acids. DNA of the CDR3: TGTGCCAGCAACCAGGGCCTAACCTACGAGCAGTACTTC. Residues: CASNQGLTYEQYF.

The gene calls are TRBV5-1 and TRBJ1-2; D unresolved. Trimming took off 4 bases at V and 2 bases at J, with 12 bases between the two ends. Per the germline V gene, CDR1 is SGHRS and CDR2 is YFSETQ. The CDR3 sequence is 14 residues long. In DNA, the CDR3 is TGCGCCAGCAGCCCATTGACTGCCAACTATGGCTACACCTTC. Protein product: CASSPLTANYGYTF.

The chain carries TRBV9 and TRBJ2-1, with TRBD2 matching 14 bases. CDR1 SGDLS and CDR2 YYNGEE come from the germline V gene. This CDR3 region has 16 residues. The V and J ends lost 3 bases and 4 bases, in that order; junction bases with no gene match: 3. DNA of the CDR3: TGTGCCAGCAGCGCATGGACTAGCGGGAGGTACAATGAGCAGTTCTTC. This encodes CASSAWTSGRYNEQFF.

This rearrangement joins TRBV19 to TRBJ2-5; a weak D match, TRBD1 (6 bases). In germline, CDR1 is LNHDA, CDR2 SQIVND (reference sequence). V was shortened by 10 bases and J by 5 bases, with 23 bases between the two germline ends. The CDR3 sequence is 15 residues long. CDR3 protein: CATNQGHGVGETQYF. CDR3 nucleotides: TGTGCCACCAACCAGGGACACGGGGTAGGGGAGACCCAGTACTTC.

The gene calls are TRBV7-8 and TRBJ1-1; D remains unclear. Per the germline V gene, CDR1 is SGHVS and CDR2 is FQNEAQ. This CDR3 has 14 residues. Trimming cost V 5 bases and J 2 bases, with 12 bases left between them. DNA of the CDR3: TGTGCCAGCAGCCCCACCGGGTTTAACACTGAAGCTTTCTTT. This gives the protein CASSPTGFNTEAFF.

This chain joins TRBV14 and TRBJ1-3; weak D call: TRBD1 (5 bases). The CDR3 runs 15 residues. V was pared by 4 bases and J by 3 bases, with 13 bases between. CDR1 SGHDN and CDR2 FVKESK come from the germline V gene. CDR3 nucleotide sequence: TGTGCCAGCAGCCGGGGCCTCATGGGTGGAAACACCATATATTTT. Amino acid sequence: CASSRGLMGGNTIYF.